The 4 T cell receptor beta chains below all came from one sample that was sequenced in a study of blood T cell repertoires in COVID-19. Assay used: immunoSEQ multiplex PCR; TCRdb lists only in-frame clones, some missing. This table holds just over 300,000 clones, around 86% found once. The sequencing input was PBMCs or T cells enriched from blood (not recorded which). The receptors stem from a man aged 30 to 39 who had recovered from COVID-19.

The chain combines TRBV4-1 with TRBJ1-1; 10 positions agree with TRBD1. The CDR3 length is 14 residues. CDR1 and CDR2 (germline): MGHRA, YSYEKL. J was trimmed by 12 bases and V by 2 bases; bases with no gene match: 9. The CDR3 DNA follows: TGCGCCAGCAGCCAACAAAGGACAGGGGGAAACTCTTTCTTT. Its translation is CASSQQRTGGNSFF.

The CDR3 nucleotides are TGCGCCAGCAGCCAAGATAATATCCCCAACCGGGAGGACTTCGATACGCAGTATTTT. Residues: CASSQDNIPNREDFDTQYF. V gene TRBV4-1 combines with J gene TRBJ2-3, with 7 bases aligning to TRBD2. The germline V gene has CDR1 MGHRA and CDR2 YSYEKL. V trimming: 0 bases; J trimming: 6 bases; junction bases outside the gene matches: 18. CDR3 size: 19 residues.

The rearrangement links TRBV7-6 to TRBJ2-1; D unresolved. The germline V gene has CDR1 SGHVS and CDR2 FNYEAQ. Trimming removed 5 bases at V and 9 bases at J, with 8 bases between. CDR3 length: 11 residues. The CDR3 loop is CASSPQLEQFF. The CDR3 DNA follows: TGTGCCAGCAGCCCCCAACTTGAGCAGTTCTTC.

This chain connects TRBV9 to TRBJ2-1; maybe TRBD1 (5 bases). Germline CDR1 SGDLS, CDR2 YYNGEE. V shed 4 bases and J shed 5 bases, with 16 bases lying between them. CDR3 length: 15 residues. The chain's CDR3 is CASSPKRQNDNEQFF. The CDR3, as DNA: TGTGCCAGCAGCCCTAAAAGACAGAATGACAATGAGCAGTTCTTC.